These T cell receptor beta chains were read from a single sample in a study of T cell responses to AZD1222 COVID-19 vaccine. Measured with immunoSEQ multiplex PCR; TCRdb has only the in-frame clones, and not every one. The sample has about 140,000 clones; more than 85% are singletons. The sequencing here drew on peripheral blood, taken on day 0 of AZD1222 vaccination. These receptors came from an adult in good health. CDR3s include the opening cysteine and the closing phenylalanine or tryptophan. D genes are given only for firm matches. Clone size is not always given. Where it is, it says once, few, many or a class for expanded clones.

>TRBV10-2|TRBD1|once|TRBJ2-2
CASSDSGTGGDTGELFF
TGCGCCAGCAGTGATTCGGGGACAGGGGGTGACACCGGGGAGCTGTTTTTT
>TRBV4-2|-|-|TRBJ1-5
CASSQEGPPGYQPQHF
TGTGCCAGCAGCCAAGAGGGTCCACCCGGCTATCAGCCCCAGCATTTT
>TRBV4-3|-|-|TRBJ1-2
CASSQEIGPGKGYGYTF
TGCGCCAGCAGCCAAGAAATAGGGCCGGGAAAAGGCTATGGCTACACCTTC
>TRBV30|-|-|TRBJ2-5
CAWSPSGTVGETQYF
TGTGCCTGGAGCCCATCGGGGACCGTTGGAGAGACCCAGTACTTC
>TRBV6-2/TRBV6-3|-|-|TRBJ1-1
CASSTVNTEAFF
TGTGCCAGCAGTACAGTGAACACTGAAGCTTTCTTT
>TRBV27|-|-|TRBJ2-7
CASSLEKGIGEQYF
TGTGCCAGCAGCCTTGAAAAAGGGATAGGCGAGCAGTACTTC
>TRBV4-1|-|-|TRBJ2-1
CASSPHRASGTYNEQFF
TGCGCCAGCAGCCCCCATCGGGCCAGCGGCACCTACAATGAGCAGTTCTTC
>TRBV6-6|TRBD1|-|TRBJ2-7
CASGSDRGKAEQYF
TGTGCCAGCGGGTCCGACAGGGGAAAAGCCGAGCAGTACTTC
>TRBV7-2|-|-|TRBJ2-5
CASSLAGGANQETQYF
TGTGCCAGCAGCTTAGCAGGGGGGGCAAACCAAGAGACCCAGTACTTC
>TRBV18|-|-|TRBJ1-5
CASSSAAGGNQPQHF
TGTGCCAGCTCATCCGCAGCTGGGGGCAATCAGCCCCAGCATTTT
>TRBV6-1|TRBD1|few|TRBJ1-2
CASSERQGSIDGYTF
TGTGCCAGCAGTGAACGACAGGGGAGTATTGATGGCTACACCTTC
>TRBV27|TRBD2|-|TRBJ2-5
CASSYLGLAGGETQYF
TGTGCCAGCAGTTACCTCGGACTAGCGGGAGGGGAGACCCAGTACTTC
>TRBV20-1|-|-|TRBJ2-5
CSARREAQYF
TGCAGTGCGCGTAGGGAGGCCCAGTACTTC
>TRBV2|-|-|TRBJ1-2
CASSEVVGYTF
TGTGCCAGCAGTGAAGTCGTTGGCTACACCTTC
>TRBV6-5|TRBD1|-|TRBJ1-5
CASSYRTGAAQPQHF
TGTGCCAGCAGTTACCGGACAGGGGCGGCTCAGCCCCAGCATTTT
>TRBV2|-|once|TRBJ1-2
CASSDRGYTF
TGTGCCAGCAGTGATAGGGGCTACACCTTC
>TRBV11-2|-|-|TRBJ1-4
CASSRERANEKLFF
TGTGCCAGCAGCAGGGAACGGGCAAATGAAAAACTGTTTTTT
>TRBV11-2|-|-|TRBJ1-5
CASSLGPGEFLPQHF
TGTGCCAGCAGCTTAGGCCCCGGGGAGTTCCTGCCCCAGCATTTT
>TRBV19|-|-|TRBJ2-5
CATSPYTKETQYF
TGTGCCACCTCCCCCTATACCAAAGAGACCCAGTACTTC
>TRBV3-1/TRBV3-2|-|-|TRBJ1-2
CASSQGDFTGYTF
TGTGCCAGCAGCCAAGGGGATTTTACCGGCTACACCTTC
>TRBV6-5|-|few|TRBJ1-6
CASTAGGVANSPLHF
TGTGCCAGCACCGCCGGCGGGGTGGCTAATTCACCCCTCCACTTT
>TRBV5-6|-|-|TRBJ2-1
CASSLDLPPQPAYNEQFF
TGTGCCAGCAGCTTGGACCTCCCCCCACAGCCCGCCTACAATGAGCAGTTCTTC
>TRBV7-2|TRBD1|-|TRBJ1-6
CASSWDRGRNSPLHF
TGTGCCAGCAGCTGGGACAGGGGTCGAAATTCACCCCTCCACTTT
>TRBV30|-|-|TRBJ1-6
CAWSVQGNSPLHF
TGTGCCTGGAGTGTTCAGGGGAATTCACCCCTCCACTTT
>TRBV15|-|-|TRBJ2-5
CATSTRTRSQETQYF
TGTGCCACCAGTACGAGAACAAGGTCCCAAGAGACCCAGTACTTC
>TRBV7-9|-|-|TRBJ1-4
CASRQSGGFNEKLFF
TGTGCCAGCAGACAATCTGGGGGGTTTAATGAAAAACTGTTTTTT
>TRBV11-3|TRBD1|-|TRBJ2-3
CASSLTRTGDTFADTQYF
TGTGCCAGCAGCCTCACTAGGACAGGGGATACTTTTGCAGATACGCAGTATTTT
>TRBV27|TRBD1|-|TRBJ2-1
CASSFQSTGGHNEQFF
TGTGCCAGCAGTTTCCAAAGCACAGGGGGACACAATGAGCAGTTCTTC
>TRBV7-2|-|-|TRBJ2-2
CASSPNGGTNTGELFF
TGTGCCAGCAGCCCAAATGGCGGGACGAACACCGGGGAGCTGTTTTTT
>TRBV19|TRBD2|-|TRBJ2-5
CASSTTSGEGETQYF
TGTGCCAGTAGCACGACTAGCGGCGAGGGGGAGACCCAGTACTTC
>TRBV6-2/TRBV6-3|TRBD2|-|TRBJ2-1
CASSYRGGLAGEQFF
TGTGCCAGCAGTTACAGGGGGGGACTAGCGGGGGAGCAGTTCTTC
>TRBV18|-|-|TRBJ1-2
CASSPGFGGYTF
TGTGCCAGCTCACCAGGGTTTGGTGGCTACACCTTC